Following are 27 T cell receptor beta chains from one sample sequenced in a study of cytomegalovirus exposure and HLA in healthy donors. The primer mix had 60 Vbeta and 13 Jbeta primers. The repertoire was sequenced with immunoSEQ multiplex PCR; TCRdb's copy has only in-frame clones and lacks some. There are more than 65,000 clones in the sample; about 74% occur only once, and 6.2% lies in the top ten. The sequenced sample consisted of PBMCs. The receptors come from a woman aged 50 to 60 in good health and CMV-seropositive.

The V gene is TRBV5-8, the J gene TRBJ2-5; tentatively, D is TRBD2 (6 bases). The CDR3 length is 13 residues. Trimming stripped 5 bases from V and 4 bases from J, with 12 bases between. The germline CDR1 and CDR2 sequences are SGHTS and YDEGEE. This CDR3 reads CASRSGYPETQYF. The CDR3 DNA is TGTGCCAGCAGGAGCGGGTATCCAGAGACCCAGTACTTC.

This clone was observed once. This chain links TRBV6-5 with TRBJ2-1; tentatively, D is TRBD2 (7 bases). Trimming took off 0 bases at V and 3 bases at J, with 12 bases between the two ends. CDR3 length: 16 residues. Germline V gives CDR1 MNHEY, CDR2 SVGAGI. This chain's CDR3 is CASSYSRRGGYNEQFF. In nucleotides, the CDR3 is TGTGCCAGCAGTTACTCCCGGAGGGGGGGCTACAATGAGCAGTTCTTC.

This clone appeared once. This rearrangement joins TRBV9 to TRBJ2-5, with D perhaps matching TRBD1 (6 bases). The V and J ends lost 4 bases and 1 base respectively, with 17 bases between them. CDR3 length: 16 residues. CDR1 SGDLS and CDR2 YYNGEE come from the germline V gene. CDR3 DNA: TGTGCCAGCAGCTCTGAGCTACAGGGACGCCAAGAGACCCAGTACTTC. It translates to CASSSELQGRQETQYF. Supplemented by reference TRBV9 and TRBJ2-5, the full variable domain reads DSGVTQTPKHLITATGQRVTLRCSPRSGDLSVYWYQQSLDQGLQFLIQYYNGEERAKGNILERFSAQQFPDLHSELNLSSLELGDSALYFCASSSELQGRQETQYFGPGTRLLVL.

This clone is a singleton in its sample. The chain employs TRBV7-3 and TRBJ1-5, with unresolved D. The CDR3 has 15 amino acids. V lost 5 bases and J 5 bases, leaving 16 bases between the germline ends. Germline V gene data show CDR1 as SGHTA and CDR2 as FQGTGA. The CDR3 nucleotides are TGTGCCAGCAGCCCAAGTGGGGAGAGGGATCAGCCCCAGCATTTT. Translating gives CASSPSGERDQPQHF.

The chain carries TRBV4-1 and TRBJ2-7; D perhaps matches TRBD2 (6 bases). CDR1 MGHRA and CDR2 YSYEKL come from the germline V gene. This CDR3 region has 16 residues. The V end was cut by 1 base, the J end by 0 bases, with 13 bases between. The CDR3 loop is CASSQVRGVSSYEQYF. In nucleotides, the CDR3 is TGCGCCAGCAGCCAAGTTCGCGGGGTTAGCTCCTACGAGCAGTACTTC.

This chain connects TRBV18 to TRBJ2-1; tentative D call: TRBD2 (7 bases). V lost 3 bases and J lost 9, with 15 bases in between. Germline V gene lookup returns CDR1 KGHSH and CDR2 LQKENI. This CDR3 is built from 14 residues. CDR3 residues: CASSPVRGQGEQFF. The CDR3 nucleotides read TGTGCCAGCTCACCGGTGCGGGGGCAAGGTGAGCAGTTCTTC.

The chain has TRBV15 and TRBJ2-7; a possible D gene is TRBD2 (6 bases). Trimming took off 0 bases at V and 4 bases at J, with 10 bases between the two ends. The CDR3 loop spans 14 amino acids. The germline CDR1 and CDR2 sequences are LNHNV and YYDKDF (reference sequence). CDR3: CATSRDGGGYEQYF. The CDR3 DNA follows: TGTGCCACCAGCAGAGATGGTGGGGGGTACGAGCAGTACTTC.

This chain joins TRBV12-5 and TRBJ2-5, with D perhaps matching TRBD1 (7 bases). The CDR3 totals 14 residues. Germline-derived CDR1 and CDR2 are LGHNT and FRNRAP. Trimming took 6 bases from V and 3 from J, leaving 14 bases between them. As DNA, the CDR3 is TGTGCTAGTGGACGCGGGACAGACAAAGAGACCCAGTACTTC. The encoded protein is CASGRGTDKETQYF.

V gene TRBV5-4 combines with J gene TRBJ2-7, with 7 positions matching TRBD2. Germline V CDR1 and CDR2: SGHNT, YYREEE (reference sequence). V gave up 0 bases and J gave up 6 bases; unmatched junction bases: 9. The CDR3 extends over 15 amino acids. The CDR3 loop reads CASSLGGGRASEQYF. The CDR3 DNA reads TGTGCCAGCAGCTTGGGGGGCGGGAGAGCATCCGAGCAGTACTTC.

The V call is TRBV15, the J call TRBJ2-7, with 7 bases lining up with TRBD1. CDR3 length: 15 amino acids. V gave up 0 bases and J gave up 6 bases; unmatched junction bases: 8. From germline, CDR1 is LNHNV and CDR2 YYDKDF (reference sequence). The CDR3 DNA is TGTGCCACCAGCAGAGAGATACAGGGGTGGGTCGAGCAGTACTTC. Translated, it gives CATSREIQGWVEQYF.

CDR3 protein: CASRVGGLNTEAFF. For the CDR3, the DNA is TGTGCCAGCAGAGTGGGTGGGCTGAACACTGAAGCTTTCTTT. The chain recombines TRBV7-9 with TRBJ1-1; no clear D gene. The CDR3 length is 14 residues. V lost 6 bases, J lost 0 bases, and 11 bases lay in between. Germline CDR1 is SEHNR and CDR2 is FQNEAQ (reference sequence).

This clone was seen a single time. The rearrangement joins TRBV11-3 to TRBJ2-5, with 8 bases identical to TRBD2. The germline gives CDR1 SGHNT, CDR2 YENEEA. After removal of 5 bases from V and 7 bases from J, the junction contained 15 bases not matched to a gene. The CDR3 totals 16 residues. CDR3 bases: TGTGCCAGCAGCGGGGGCGGTAGCGGGAATGTTCGGACCCAGTACTTC. Its translation is CASSGGGSGNVRTQYF.

This sequence joins TRBV14 and TRBJ2-1; a weak D match, TRBD2 (5 bases). In germline, CDR1 is SGHDN, CDR2 FVKESK. V was trimmed by 4 bases and J by 2 bases, leaving 9 bases between them. The CDR3 extends over 14 amino acids. CDR3 loop: CASSLGSAYNEQFF. CDR3 nucleotide sequence: TGTGCCAGCAGCCTGGGGAGCGCCTACAATGAGCAGTTCTTC.

The chain couples TRBV5-8 to TRBJ1-5; 9 positions agree with TRBD1. The CDR3 sequence is 16 residues long. Germline CDR1 and CDR2: SGHTS and YDEGEE. The V and J ends lost 6 bases and 4 bases, in that order; junction bases with no gene match: 11. For the CDR3, the DNA is TGTGCCAGCACCTACAGGACAGGGGTGATAAATCAGCCCCAGCATTTT. Protein: CASTYRTGVINQPQHF.

The V and J genes are TRBV29-1 and TRBJ1-2; 12 bases match TRBD1. Trimming at V came to 4 bases and at J to 7 bases, leaving 10 bases not matched to a gene. CDR3 length equals 15 residues. Germline V gene sequence: CDR1 SQVTM, CDR2 ANQGSEA. The CDR3 DNA sequence: TGCAGCGTTGCCGGGCCCGGGACAGGGGGCGGTGGCTACACCTTC. Translated: CSVAGPGTGGGGYTF. Together with reference TRBV29-1 and TRBJ1-2, the CDR3 gives the full variable domain: SAVISQKPSRDICQRGTSLTIQCQVDSQVTMMFWYRQQPGQSLTLIATANQGSEATYESGFVIDKFPISRPNLTFSTLTVSNMSPEDSSIYLCSVAGPGTGGGGYTFGSGTRLTVV.

This chain uses TRBV7-3 with TRBJ2-5; no reliable D call. Trimming pared 2 bases from V and 5 bases from J, leaving 9 bases between. CDR1 SGHTA and CDR2 FQGTGA come from the germline V gene. This CDR3 contains 13 residues. CDR3 nucleotides: TGTGCCAGCAGCTTACGAGCGCGGGAGACCCAGTACTTC. Translation gives CASSLRARETQYF.

The chain recombines TRBV28 with TRBJ2-1; D is unclear. Trimming removed 4 bases from V and 2 bases from J, with 9 bases in between. Germline V CDR1 and CDR2: MDHEN, SYDVKM. The CDR3 has 14 residues. CDR3 residues: CASSYGATYNEQFF. In nucleotides, the CDR3 is TGTGCCAGCAGTTACGGTGCAACCTACAATGAGCAGTTCTTC. The variable domain in full, with the rest retrieved from reference TRBV28 and TRBJ2-1, is DVKVTQSSRYLVKRTGEKVFLECVQDMDHENMFWYRQDPGLGLRLIYFSYDVKMKEKGDIPEGYSVSREKKERFSLILESASTNQTSMYLCASSYGATYNEQFFGPGTRLTVL.

The chain employs TRBV5-4 and TRBJ2-1; D is ambiguous. This CDR3 is built from 13 residues. Germline-derived CDR1 and CDR2 are SGHNT and YYREEE (reference sequence). V was trimmed by 4 bases and J by 8 bases, leaving 13 bases between them. The CDR3 sequence: CASSQPRFDEQFF. Written as DNA, the CDR3 is TGTGCCAGCAGCCAACCGAGGTTCGATGAGCAGTTCTTC.

This clone was detected a few times. The genes are TRBV7-9 and TRBJ2-3; D unclear. The CDR3 has 15 amino acids. Germline V gene data show CDR1 as SEHNR and CDR2 as FQNEAQ (reference sequence). The ends were cut back, 1 base at V and 2 bases at J, with 10 bases in the middle. This CDR3 is CASSLGVQNTDTQYF. DNA of the CDR3: TGTGCCAGCAGCTTAGGGGTACAGAACACAGATACGCAGTATTTT.

The chain links TRBV6-4 to TRBJ1-1; D might be TRBD1 (5 bases). Germline CDR1 MRHNA, CDR2 SNTAGT. V was pared by 5 bases and J by 3 bases, with 10 bases between. The CDR3 covers 13 residues. The CDR3 bases are TGTGCCAGCAGTAGCAGGGTAGACACTGAAGCTTTCTTT. This translates into CASSSRVDTEAFF.

Remarks on this clone: At one boundary the junction diverges from the germline segment, which might be a read error. The V call is TRBV6-5, the J call TRBJ2-3, with 10 bases fitting TRBD2. The CDR3 totals 15 residues. Looked up from germline, CDR1 is MNHEY and CDR2 is SVGAGI. The CDR3 nucleotides read TGTGCCGGCAGTCAAGGACTAGCGGGCACAGATACGCAGTATTTT. Protein: CAGSQGLAGTDTQYF.

The chain recombines TRBV27 with TRBJ2-5; perhaps TRBD2 as D (5 bases). This CDR3 comprises 13 residues. The V gene lost 6 bases and the J gene lost 5 bases, with 13 bases spanning the gap. Looked up from germline, CDR1 is MNHEY and CDR2 is SMNVEV (reference sequence). The CDR3 DNA reads TGTGCCAGCAGCTACCGGGAAGGTGAGACCCAGTACTTC. Its translation is CASSYREGETQYF.

DNA for the CDR3: TGTGCCTGGAGTGTGTACGGCGCGGGGGGCTACACCTTC. Its protein product is CAWSVYGAGGYTF. This chain uses TRBV30 with TRBJ1-2; D gene unclear. The CDR3 is made up of 13 amino acids. The V gene lost 0 bases and the J gene lost 8 bases, with 13 bases spanning the gap. The germline gives CDR1 GTSNPN, CDR2 SVGIG (reference sequence).

V and J are TRBV27 and TRBJ1-2, with D perhaps matching TRBD1 (6 bases). The CDR3 contains 17 residues. Germline loops: CDR1 MNHEY, CDR2 SMNVEV (reference sequence). Trimming took 2 bases from V and 4 from J, leaving 20 bases between them. CDR3 sequence (DNA): TGTGCCAGCAGTTTACTCCAGGGAGGGGGAAGACTCTATGGCTACACCTTC. This codes for CASSLLQGGGRLYGYTF.

This chain links TRBV19 with TRBJ2-2; TRBD2 aligns across 7 bases. The V gene's germline CDR1 is LNHDA and CDR2 SQIVND (reference sequence). The CDR3 is made up of 14 amino acids. J gave up 0 bases and V 10 bases, and 5 bases lay outside the gene matches. CDR3 DNA sequence: TGTGCCACCACAGCGGGGACGAACACCGGGGAGCTGTTTTTT. Protein: CATTAGTNTGELFF.

This chain uses TRBV2 with TRBJ2-1; TRBD2 matches at 15 bases. The V segment lost 6 bases and the J segment 4 bases; nucleotides outside the gene matches: 4. Germline-derived CDR1 and CDR2 are SNHLY and FYNNEI. The CDR3 is 16 amino acids. CDR3 amino acids: CASRVGLAGGYNEQFF. In nucleotides, the CDR3 is TGTGCCAGCAGGGTAGGACTAGCGGGAGGGTACAATGAGCAGTTCTTC.

V is TRBV6-1 and J is TRBJ2-7, with TRBD2 matching 7 bases. The CDR3 is 14 residues long. The trim removed 6 bases at V and 5 bases at J, leaving 10 bases unmatched. Germline assignment: CDR1 MNHNS and CDR2 SASEGT. CDR3 in amino acids: CASSFGGGRDEQYF. CDR3 in DNA: TGTGCCAGCAGCTTTGGGGGGGGACGGGACGAGCAGTACTTC.